Each of the 31 T cell receptor beta chains below was sequenced from the same sample in a study of brain metastases from non-small cell lung cancer. Measured with immunoSEQ multiplex PCR; TCRdb has only the in-frame clones, and not every one. Seen here are roughly 1,600 clones, 84% observed once, and the top ten hold under 20%. Sequenced sample: primary lung tumor tissue. These TCRs come from a donor aged 40 or over with non-small cell lung cancer.

The chain links TRBV2 to TRBJ1-6, with 8 bases identical to TRBD1. V lost 2 bases and J lost 7; bases outside the gene matches: 4. Germline loops: CDR1 SNHLY, CDR2 FYNNEI. The CDR3 sequence is 15 residues long. The CDR3: CASSERQGSNSPLHF. CDR3 bases: TGTGCCAGCAGTGAAAGACAGGGGAGCAATTCACCCCTCCACTTT.

This clone was seen only a few times. V and J are TRBV7-3 and TRBJ2-1, with 8 bases that match TRBD1. V lost 5 bases, J lost 9 bases, and 3 bases stayed unmatched. The CDR3 spans 12 residues. In germline, CDR1 is SGHTA, CDR2 FQGTGA. CDR3 DNA sequence: TGTGCCAGCAGCGGGACAGGTACTGAGCAGTTCTTC. The encoded protein is CASSGTGTEQFF.

The rearrangement joins TRBV5-4 to TRBJ2-7; the D is unclear. Germline lookup yields CDR1 SGHNT and CDR2 YYREEE (reference sequence). Trimming pared 2 bases from V and 3 bases from J, leaving 15 bases between. The CDR3 length is 15 residues. The CDR3 protein is CASSLRTTTYYEQYF. CDR3 in DNA: TGTGCCAGCAGCTTAAGAACCACCACGTACTACGAGCAGTACTTC.

The V call is TRBV4-3, the J call TRBJ2-1; D remains unclear. The CDR3 totals 14 residues. Per germline, CDR1 LGHNA and CDR2 YSLEER. The V end lost 0 bases, the J end lost 6 bases, and 9 bases lay between the germline ends. CDR3 amino acids: CASSQEGSFNEQFF. The CDR3, as DNA: TGCGCCAGCAGCCAAGAAGGTTCTTTCAATGAGCAGTTCTTC.

The rearrangement uses TRBV7-2 and TRBJ2-4; D is possibly TRBD1 (6 bases). The CDR3 is made up of 16 amino acids. V dropped 4 bases and J dropped 0 bases, with 13 bases sitting between them. CDR1 SGHTA and CDR2 FQGNSA come from the germline V gene. CDR3 bases: TGTGCCAGCAGCTCTAGACCGGGACAAGCCAAAAACATTCAGTACTTC. Translating gives CASSSRPGQAKNIQYF.

This clone was seen a few times. This rearrangement joins TRBV14 to TRBJ2-3; D could derive from TRBD1 or TRBD2 (5 bases each). The V gene's germline CDR1 is SGHDN and CDR2 FVKESK. The CDR3 runs 16 residues. V lost 4 bases and J 5 bases, leaving 19 bases between the germline ends. The CDR3 loop is CASSRQLLVGEDTQYF. DNA for the CDR3: TGTGCCAGCAGCCGTCAACTTCTAGTGGGGGAAGATACGCAGTATTTT.

V is TRBV5-6 and J is TRBJ2-7, with D maybe TRBD2 (6 bases). This CDR3 contains 13 residues. V was shortened by 4 bases and J by 12 bases, with 20 bases between the two germline ends. The germline V gene has CDR1 SGHDT and CDR2 YYEEEE. Written as DNA, the CDR3 is TGTGCCAGCAGCGCCTCCGGGACTCCTGGTTCGTACTTC. Protein product: CASSASGTPGSYF.

The rearrangement joins TRBV4-3 to TRBJ1-4; a possible D gene is TRBD1 (5 bases). The V gene's germline CDR1 is LGHNA and CDR2 YSLEER. This CDR3 comprises 14 residues. V gave up 1 base and J gave up 7 bases, with 10 bases separating them. CDR3 bases: TGCGCCAGCAGCCAAGGCCAGAGGGGTGAAAAACTGTTTTTT. Translated: CASSQGQRGEKLFF.

With respect to this clone: One junction end does not reproduce the germline sequence, and a read error may be involved. The chain employs TRBV9 and TRBJ1-2, with D possibly TRBD1 on 5 matching bases. CDR1 and CDR2 (germline): SGDLS, YYNGEE. The CDR3 extends over 14 amino acids. Here the CDR3 DNA reads TGTGCCAGCAGCGTATCGTCGGACACCTATGGCTACACCTTT. This encodes CASSVSSDTYGYTF.

Regarding this clone: The germline gene is not matched at one end of the junction; a read error may be the cause. The V call is TRBV28, the J call TRBJ1-5, with D hard to call. CDR1 is MDHEN and CDR2 is SYDVKM in the germline V gene. The CDR3 is made up of 12 amino acids. CDR3 nucleotides: TGTGCCAGCAGTTTCGGCAATCAGCTCCAGCATTTT. Residues: CASSFGNQLQHF.

This chain uses TRBV5-6 with TRBJ2-4; no clear D. V lost 0 bases and J lost 0, with 1 base in between. The CDR3 extends over 13 amino acids. Germline lookup yields CDR1 SGHDT and CDR2 YYEEEE. The CDR3 is CASSLVAKNIQYF. For the CDR3, the DNA is TGTGCCAGCAGCTTGGTAGCCAAAAACATTCAGTACTTC.

The J gene is TRBJ1-5, the V gene TRBV25-1; D unresolved. Trimming shortened V by 10 bases and J by 2 bases, and 12 bases separated the two germline ends. The CDR3 consists of 13 residues. Germline loops: CDR1 MGHDK, CDR2 SYGVNS. Here the CDR3 reads CATASSGNQPQHF. The CDR3 DNA reads TGTGCCACCGCATCTTCGGGCAATCAGCCCCAGCATTTT.

The chain couples TRBV7-2 to TRBJ1-2; D not resolved. Germline values: CDR1 SGHTA, CDR2 FQGNSA. Trimming took off 7 bases at V and 3 bases at J, with 15 bases between the two ends. CDR3 length: 14 residues. Here the CDR3 reads CASNTGSSYYGYTF. The CDR3 DNA follows: TGTGCCAGCAACACGGGCAGCTCGTACTATGGCTACACCTTC.

A few counts support this clone. This chain links TRBV7-3 with TRBJ2-1; 12 nucleotides match TRBD1. Germline CDR1 is SGHTA and CDR2 is FQGTGA. The V gene end was trimmed by 0 bases and the J gene end by 9 bases; junction bases not matched to a gene: 3. This CDR3 comprises 15 residues. The CDR3 reads CASSLTGTGGPEQFF. Written as DNA, the CDR3 is TGTGCCAGCAGCTTAACCGGGACAGGGGGCCCTGAGCAGTTCTTC.

The J gene is TRBJ2-3, the V gene TRBV9, with 8 bases lining up with TRBD2. The CDR3 consists of 15 residues. V lost 4 bases, J lost 4 bases, and 8 bases stayed unmatched. Germline V gene sequence: CDR1 SGDLS, CDR2 YYNGEE. CDR3 nucleotide sequence: TGTGCCAGCAGCCTCAGCGGGAGTAAGGCAGATACGCAGTATTTT. Its protein product is CASSLSGSKADTQYF.

This clone was seen once. J is TRBJ1-1 and V is TRBV7-8, with a tentative D call TRBD1 (5 bases). Trimming removed 3 bases at V and 0 bases at J, with 14 bases between. Germline V CDR1 and CDR2: SGHVS, FQNEAQ. This CDR3 is 16 amino acids long. CDR3 nucleotides: TGTGCCAGCAGCTTGGGGAGGGACCTTATGAACACTGAAGCTTTCTTT. It encodes CASSLGRDLMNTEAFF.

As DNA, the CDR3 is TGTGCCAGCAGCCAAGGTTCGGGGCCTGGAGGGCAGTACTTC. This codes for CASSQGSGPGGQYF. The rearrangement joins TRBV13 to TRBJ2-7; D possibly matches TRBD1 or TRBD2 (5 bases each). Germline-derived CDR1 and CDR2 are PRHDT and FYEKMQ (reference sequence). V was pared by 5 bases and J by 9 bases, with 20 bases between. The CDR3 is 14 residues long.

The chain recombines TRBV7-9 with TRBJ1-1; the D gene is possibly TRBD1 (6 bases). V lost 5 bases, J lost 5 bases, and 18 bases lay in between. Germline V CDR1 and CDR2: SEHNR, FQNEAQ (reference sequence). The CDR3 runs 15 residues. CDR3 DNA sequence: TGTGCCAGCAGCCCCCCCGGGGGGCAGGGTACTGAAGCTTTCTTT. It specifies CASSPPGGQGTEAFF.

The chain couples TRBV6-5 to TRBJ1-6, with TRBD1 identical over 7 bases. The CDR3 is 14 residues long. From germline, CDR1 is MNHEY and CDR2 SVGAGI. Trimming took 11 bases from V and 9 from J; bases not matched to a gene: 13. The CDR3 bases are TGTGCCTACTCTTCCAGGACAGGTGGTTCACCCCTCCACTTT. This translates into CAYSSRTGGSPLHF.

V gene TRBV3-1 (or the pseudogene TRBV3-2) combines with J gene TRBJ1-2; a weak D match, TRBD1 (6 bases). The CDR3 covers 14 residues. Germline CDR1 reads LGHDT; CDR2 reads YNNKEL (reference sequence). V shed 4 bases and J shed 7 bases, with 16 bases lying between them. The CDR3 region is CASSPRGLGLGYTF. The CDR3 nucleotides read TGTGCCAGCAGCCCCAGGGGACTAGGACTTGGCTACACCTTC.

The rearrangement joins TRBV9 to TRBJ2-7; TRBD1 might be the D (6 bases). V was shortened by 0 bases and J by 2 bases, with 15 bases between the two germline ends. The CDR3 is made up of 16 amino acids. Germline CDR1 and CDR2: SGDLS and YYNGEE. The CDR3 DNA sequence: TGTGCCAGCAGCGTAGGCCGCGGACAGCCGACCTACGAGCAGTACTTC. Translation: CASSVGRGQPTYEQYF.

V and J are TRBV7-2 and TRBJ2-3; the D is unclear. From germline, CDR1 is SGHTA and CDR2 FQGNSA. V lost 7 bases, J lost 6 bases, and 23 bases lay in between. This CDR3 contains 16 residues. CDR3 amino acids: CASTQLGPGRADTQYF. Here the CDR3 DNA reads TGTGCCAGCACCCAACTCGGGCCAGGAAGGGCGGATACGCAGTATTTT. Using reference TRBV7-2 and TRBJ2-3 for the parts outside the CDR3, the full variable domain is GAGVSQSPSNKVTEKGKDVELRCDPISGHTALYWYRQSLGQGLEFLIYFQGNSAPDKSGLPSDRFSAERTGGSVSTLTIQRTQQEDSAVYLCASTQLGPGRADTQYFGPGTRLTVL.

This rearrangement joins TRBV10-3 to TRBJ1-1, with a tentative D call TRBD1 (5 bases). The ends were cut back, 6 bases at V and 5 bases at J, with 13 bases in the middle. The CDR3 totals 13 residues. Germline V gene lookup returns CDR1 ENHRY and CDR2 SYGVKD. The chain's CDR3 is CAIRQPGRTEAFF. The CDR3 nucleotides read TGTGCCATCAGGCAACCAGGGCGGACTGAAGCTTTCTTT.

Concerning this clone: Other nucleotide sequences from this sample produce the same CDR3. The gene calls are TRBV7-8 and TRBJ1-4; 7 nucleotides match TRBD1. The CDR3 covers 14 residues. Germline CDR1 is SGHVS and CDR2 is FQNEAQ. V was pared by 9 bases and J by 7 bases, with 11 bases of the junction left unmatched. This CDR3 is CASSKNRGGEKLFF. Here the CDR3 DNA reads TGTGCCAGTAGCAAAAACAGGGGAGGTGAAAAACTGTTTTTT.

This chain joins TRBV5-6 and TRBJ2-7; D might be TRBD2 (6 bases). Germline V lookup: CDR1 SGHDT, CDR2 YYEEEE. The V and J ends lost 2 bases and 2 bases respectively, with 14 bases between them. The CDR3 totals 15 residues. CDR3 bases: TGTGCCAGCAGCTTTTATGGAGGGCCGACCTACGAGCAGTACTTC. This sequence encodes CASSFYGGPTYEQYF.

The rearrangement links TRBV9 to TRBJ1-1, with unresolved D. CDR1 SGDLS and CDR2 YYNGEE come from the germline V gene. The CDR3 is made up of 13 amino acids. Trimming stripped 0 bases from V and 6 bases from J, with 9 bases between. CDR3 sequence reads: CASSVDTRSEAFF. The CDR3 DNA is TGTGCCAGCAGCGTAGATACGAGGTCTGAAGCTTTCTTT.

As concerns this clone: An end of the junction does not agree with germline; a read error may underlie this. Other nucleotide sequences from this sample produce the same CDR3. This rearrangement joins TRBV9 to TRBJ1-2; D may be TRBD1 (5 bases). This CDR3 spans 15 amino acids. In germline, CDR1 is SGDLS, CDR2 YYNGEE. Written as DNA, the CDR3 is TGTGCCAGCAGCGTAGTAGAGGGGCCCGACTATGGCTACACCTTT. It codes for CASSVVEGPDYGYTF. The whole variable domain, filled in from reference TRBV9 and TRBJ1-2, reads DSGVTQTPKHLITATGQRVTLRCSPRSGDLSVYWYQQSLDQGLQFLIQYYNGEERAKGNILERFSAQQFPDLHSELNLSSLELGDSALYFCASSVVEGPDYGYTFGSGTRLTVV.

Only one count was recorded for this clone. The V gene is TRBV19, the J gene TRBJ2-1, with D hard to call. CDR3 length equals 16 residues. CDR1 is LNHDA and CDR2 is SQIVND in the germline V gene (reference sequence). Trimming shortened V by 0 bases and J by 6 bases, and 15 bases separated the two germline ends. CDR3 sequence reads: CASSIDGKAEVNEQFF. In DNA form, the CDR3 reads TGTGCCAGTAGTATAGACGGCAAAGCAGAGGTCAATGAGCAGTTCTTC.

The chain is built from TRBV2 and TRBJ2-5; D is uncertain. The CDR3 is 13 residues long. Per germline, CDR1 SNHLY and CDR2 FYNNEI. The V end was cut by 3 bases, the J end by 4 bases, with 9 bases between. The CDR3 region has the DNA TGTGCCAGCAGTGAGCTGGGTAGAGAGACCCAGTACTTC. It specifies CASSELGRETQYF.

The rearrangement joins TRBV4-1 to TRBJ2-1; tentative D call: TRBD2 (6 bases). Trimming left V 0 bases short and J 8 bases short, with 11 bases between. Germline V gene sequence: CDR1 MGHRA, CDR2 YSYEKL. The CDR3 covers 14 residues. The CDR3 region is CASSQDRRGDEQFF. The CDR3 nucleotides read TGCGCCAGCAGCCAAGATCGGCGGGGCGATGAGCAGTTCTTC.

CDR3 sequence reads: CASSVQLFKETQYF. As DNA, the CDR3 is TGTGCCAGCAGCGTCCAATTGTTCAAAGAGACCCAGTACTTC. This chain connects TRBV7-2 to TRBJ2-5; no definite D call. V lost 5 bases and J 3 bases, leaving 13 bases between the germline ends. The CDR3 length is 14 residues. Germline V CDR1 and CDR2: SGHTA, FQGNSA.